Listed below are T cell receptor beta chains from one sample, sequenced in a study of blood T cell repertoires in COVID-19. Profiled with immunoSEQ multiplex PCR; TCRdb holds only in-frame clones, not every one. Among 200,000 to 250,000 clones listed, around 83% were seen once. Sequencing was carried out using peripheral blood. These TCRs come from a woman aged 45 to 65 with acute or convalescent COVID-19. Each CDR3 is given with its conserved first and last residue. Each record gives: J gene, D gene, V gene, clone size, CDR3 DNA, CDR3 protein. The D gene is left open where the match is weak. Expanded clones get a size class; other rows say once, few or many, or leave the size out.

TRBJ2-2	NA	TRBV7-8	NA	TGTGCCAGCAGCTTAGGCCTCAGGGCCCGGGAGCTGTTTTTT	CASSLGLRARELFF
TRBJ1-2	NA	TRBV2	NA	TGTGCCAGCAGGTACGGGGACTATGGCTACACCTTC	CASRYGDYGYTF
TRBJ2-1	TRBD1	TRBV15	NA	TGTGCCACCAGCAGCGGGGACAGGGGCTACAATGAGCAGTTCTTC	CATSSGDRGYNEQFF
TRBJ2-7	NA	TRBV5-6	NA	TGTGCCAGCAAAGAGCGGTTCTCCTACGAGCAGTACTTC	CASKERFSYEQYF
TRBJ2-1	TRBD2	TRBV11-2	NA	TGTGCCAGCAGCTTAGTCGGGACTAGAGATGAGCAGTTCTTC	CASSLVGTRDEQFF
TRBJ2-7	NA	TRBV5-1	NA	TGCGCCAGCAGCCTCCTTCAAGGGGGGGTATACGAGCAGTACTTC	CASSLLQGGVYEQYF
TRBJ1-2	TRBD1	TRBV4-3	NA	TGCGCCAGCAGCCAAGGATACGGGACAGGGGATGGCTACACCTTC	CASSQGYGTGDGYTF
TRBJ2-2	NA	TRBV5-4	few	TGTGCCAGCAGCACACAGGGTACCGGGGAGCTGTTTTTT	CASSTQGTGELFF
TRBJ2-7	TRBD2	TRBV27	few	TGTGCCAGCAGTCCTGAACTAGCGGGGCACTCCTACGAGCAGTACTTC	CASSPELAGHSYEQYF
TRBJ2-3	TRBD2	TRBV7-2	few	TGTGCCAGCAGACCTTTGACCGGGACTAGTTTCGTTACGCAGTATTTT	CASRPLTGTSFVTQYF
TRBJ2-5	NA	TRBV28	NA	TGTGCCAGCAGTTTATACCGGACAGTGCAGACCCAGTACTTC	CASSLYRTVQTQYF
TRBJ2-1	NA	TRBV24-1	NA	TGTGCCACCAGTGAGATGAGCAGGAGGGAGCAGTTCTTC	CATSEMSRREQFF
TRBJ2-2	TRBD2	TRBV11-2	NA	TGTGCCAGCAGCTCCGGGACTAGCGCTACCGGGGAGCTGTTTTTT	CASSSGTSATGELFF
TRBJ2-7	TRBD1	TRBV28	NA	TGTGCCAGCTTAAGGACAGGGCCTGGCGAGCAGTACTTC	CASLRTGPGEQYF
TRBJ1-5	NA	TRBV19	NA	TGTGCCAGTATTTCACAGGCGTATAGCAATCAGCCCCAGCATTTT	CASISQAYSNQPQHF
TRBJ2-1	NA	TRBV5-1	NA	TGCGCCAGCAGCCTCGGAGGGGAATACAATGAGCAGTTCTTC	CASSLGGEYNEQFF
TRBJ1-1	NA	TRBV6-1	NA	TGTGCCAGCAGTGAAGCCCGGGGGGTAAACACTGAAGCTTTCTTT	CASSEARGVNTEAFF
TRBJ1-2	NA	TRBV5-1	few	TGCGCCAGCAGCTTGAATCAGGGAAACTATGGCTACACCTTC	CASSLNQGNYGYTF
TRBJ2-5	TRBD1	TRBV28	once	TGTGCCAGCAGAGACACAGGGGATGGAGAGACCCAGTACTTC	CASRDTGDGETQYF
TRBJ2-5	NA	TRBV5-1	NA	TGCGCCAGCAGCCCTACAACAGACAACCAAGAGACCCAGTACTTC	CASSPTTDNQETQYF
TRBJ1-2	NA	TRBV9	NA	TGTGCCAGCAGTTCCCGGATAGGGGCTGCCTACTATGGCTACACCTTC	CASSSRIGAAYYGYTF
TRBJ1-4	NA	TRBV6-2/TRBV6-3	NA	TGTGCCAGCAGTATACTAGGAGGCGCCCGGGAAAAACTGTTTTTT	CASSILGGAREKLFF
TRBJ1-5	NA	TRBV10-3	NA	TGTGCCATCAGTGAGTCGCTACAGGGTAATCAGCCCCAGCATTTT	CAISESLQGNQPQHF
TRBJ1-5	TRBD1	TRBV28	few	TGTGCCAGCAGTCGTCTTCAGGGGGGTGGGGATCAGCCCCAGCATTTT	CASSRLQGGGDQPQHF
TRBJ2-3	NA	TRBV9	once	TGTGCCAGCAGCGCGGCCCTAGGCCGGGGCACAGATACGCAGTATTTT	CASSAALGRGTDTQYF
TRBJ2-7	TRBD2	TRBV5-5	NA	TGTGCCAGCAGCTCAAGCGGGAGGGCCTACGAGCAGTACTTC	CASSSSGRAYEQYF
TRBJ1-1	TRBD1	TRBV6-2/TRBV6-3	NA	TGTGCCAGCAGTTACTCGACAGGGCTTGAAGCTTTCTTT	CASSYSTGLEAFF
TRBJ2-7	TRBD1	TRBV30	NA	TGTGCCGCGACAGGGGCCTCCTACGAGCAGTACTTC	CAATGASYEQYF
TRBJ1-2	NA	TRBV15	NA	TGTGCCACCAGCAGTCCCGGACAACCATTCTATGGCTACACCTTC	CATSSPGQPFYGYTF